This entry lists 23 T cell receptor beta chains sequenced from one sample in a study of blood T cell repertoires in COVID-19. TCRdb's copy holds only in-frame clones and misses some; the assay was immunoSEQ multiplex PCR. The sample carries about 280,000 clones, around 88% recorded once. Sequencing was carried out using PBMCs or T cells enriched from blood (not recorded which). Receptors were obtained from a middle-aged woman who had recovered from COVID-19.

This clone was counted a single time. The rearrangement joins TRBV5-4 to TRBJ2-3; a possible D gene is TRBD2 (6 bases). Germline values: CDR1 SGHNT, CDR2 YYREEE (reference sequence). This CDR3 is 15 amino acids long. V was shortened by 3 bases and J by 7 bases, with 18 bases between the two germline ends. CDR3 region: CASSSKRAQQYTQYF. CDR3 bases: TGTGCCAGCAGCTCAAAGCGGGCCCAGCAGTATACGCAGTATTTT.

V usage is TRBV28 and J usage is TRBJ2-1, with D perhaps matching TRBD1 (5 bases). CDR1 and CDR2 (germline): MDHEN, SYDVKM. V gave up 3 bases and J gave up 7 bases, with 7 bases separating them. This CDR3 has 12 amino acids. In DNA form, the CDR3 reads TGTGCCAGCAGTTTTTACAGGAATGAGCAGTTCTTC. It translates to CASSFYRNEQFF.

V usage is TRBV13 and J usage is TRBJ2-7; tentative D call: TRBD2 (5 bases). CDR3 length: 17 amino acids. From germline, CDR1 is PRHDT and CDR2 FYEKMQ (reference sequence). Trimming took 1 base from V and 2 from J, leaving 18 bases between them. CDR3 protein: CASSLDVSVHLTYEQYF. In nucleotides, the CDR3 is TGTGCCAGCAGCTTAGATGTTAGCGTTCACCTTACCTACGAGCAGTACTTC.

Only one count was recorded for this clone. The chain recombines TRBV28 with TRBJ2-7, with a tentative D call TRBD1 (6 bases). Trimming pared 8 bases from V and 6 bases from J, leaving 14 bases between. From germline, CDR1 is MDHEN and CDR2 SYDVKM. The CDR3 covers 12 residues. The CDR3 DNA is TGTGCCAGCTTCCACAGGGCGGGCGAGCAGTACTTC. Residues: CASFHRAGEQYF. The whole variable domain, remainder taken from reference TRBV28 and TRBJ2-7, is DVKVTQSSRYLVKRTGEKVFLECVQDMDHENMFWYRQDPGLGLRLIYFSYDVKMKEKGDIPEGYSVSREKKERFSLILESASTNQTSMYLCASFHRAGEQYFGPGTRLTVT.

The J gene is TRBJ1-2, the V gene TRBV5-1; D is uncertain. This CDR3 is 14 amino acids long. V lost 4 bases, J lost 0 bases, and 10 bases lay in between. Germline V gene data show CDR1 as SGHRS and CDR2 as YFSETQ. In DNA, the CDR3 is TGCGCCAGCAGCCGTTCGGAGACTAACTATGGCTACACCTTC. Its translation: CASSRSETNYGYTF.

V usage is TRBV4-2 and J usage is TRBJ2-3, with TRBD2 identical over 10 bases. CDR1 and CDR2 (germline): LGHNA, YNFKEQ. V lost 4 bases and J lost 5; bases outside the gene matches: 6. This CDR3 is built from 15 residues. Written as DNA, the CDR3 is TGTGCCAGCAGCCCCCCGGGACTAGCGTTAGATACGCAGTATTTT. Translating it yields CASSPPGLALDTQYF.

The V and J genes are TRBV5-1 and TRBJ1-3, with a tentative D call TRBD1 (5 bases). This CDR3 has 14 amino acids. Germline CDR1 is SGHRS and CDR2 is YFSETQ. V was clipped by 0 bases and J by 3 bases, with 7 bases between them. The CDR3 DNA sequence: TGCGCCAGCAGCTTGGCAGGGTATGGAAACACCATATATTTT. Translation gives CASSLAGYGNTIYF.

This clone was seen more than once but under ten times. J is TRBJ2-7 and V is TRBV2; TRBD2 aligns across 9 bases. The CDR3 consists of 13 residues. V shed 6 bases, J shed 2 bases, and the junction held 2 bases outside the gene matches. Looked up from germline, CDR1 is SNHLY and CDR2 is FYNNEI. The CDR3 sequence is CASRGGGAYEQYF. CDR3 bases: TGTGCCAGCAGGGGCGGGGGGGCCTACGAGCAGTACTTC. Combining the CDR3 with reference TRBV2 and TRBJ2-7 gives the whole variable domain EPEVTQTPSHQVTQMGQEVILRCVPISNHLYFYWYRQILGQKVEFLVSFYNNEISEKSEIFDDQFSVERPDGSNFTLKIRSTKLEDSAMYFCASRGGGAYEQYFGPGTRLTVT.

This clone was recorded once. The V gene is TRBV24-1, the J gene TRBJ2-1; D unresolved. This CDR3 has 16 amino acids. Trimming removed 4 bases from V and 0 bases from J, with 12 bases in between. The V gene's germline CDR1 is KGHDR and CDR2 SFDVKD. The CDR3 DNA sequence: TGTGCCACCAGTGACAGTCTGTGGGCCTCCTACAATGAGCAGTTCTTC. Amino acid sequence: CATSDSLWASYNEQFF.

The chain links TRBV2 to TRBJ2-7; D is possibly TRBD2 (6 bases). The CDR3 contains 15 residues. The V and J ends lost 6 bases and 6 bases respectively, with 21 bases between them. Germline CDR1 and CDR2: SNHLY and FYNNEI. The DNA for the CDR3 is TGTGCCAGCAGGCCGGAGGGACTTGAGGTTAGCGAGCAGTACTTC. It specifies CASRPEGLEVSEQYF.

CDR3 amino acids: CASSYQGLLTYNEQFF. In DNA form, the CDR3 reads TGTGCCAGCAGTTACCAGGGACTACTTACCTACAATGAGCAGTTCTTC. This chain uses TRBV6-2 or TRBV6-3 with TRBJ2-1; 7 bases map to TRBD2. The CDR3 spans 16 residues. CDR1 is MNHEY, CDR2 SVGEGT, per germline. J gave up 2 bases and V 2 bases, and 6 bases lay outside the gene matches.

V and J are TRBV25-1 and TRBJ2-5; 11 bases fit TRBD2. The trim removed 6 bases at V and 3 bases at J, leaving 9 bases unmatched. This CDR3 has 16 residues. From germline, CDR1 is MGHDK and CDR2 SYGVNS. CDR3 protein: CASRAPLAGGKETQYF. Here the CDR3 DNA reads TGTGCCAGCAGAGCCCCGCTAGCGGGAGGAAAAGAGACCCAGTACTTC.

V and J are TRBV27 and TRBJ2-3; 8 bases agree with TRBD2. The CDR3 has 13 amino acids. V shed 3 bases, J shed 5 bases, and the junction held 1 base outside the gene matches. The V gene's germline CDR1 is MNHEY and CDR2 SMNVEV (reference sequence). The CDR3, as DNA: TGTGCCAGCAGTTTGCGGGGGGAAGATACGCAGTATTTT. It codes for CASSLRGEDTQYF.

The sample holds one count of this clone. V usage is TRBV12-3 or TRBV12-4 and J usage is TRBJ2-2; perhaps TRBD2 as D (6 bases). The CDR3 covers 11 residues. Trimming shortened V by 11 bases and J by 4 bases, and 8 bases separated the two germline ends. This CDR3 reads CAQGGTGELFF. Here the CDR3 DNA reads TGTGCCCAGGGAGGCACCGGGGAGCTGTTTTTT.

In nucleotides, the CDR3 is TGTGCCAGTAGTATCCCGGGACAGAACTATGGCTACACCTTC. This encodes CASSIPGQNYGYTF. This chain uses TRBV19 with TRBJ1-2; 7 positions match TRBD1. Trimming removed 3 bases from V and 2 bases from J; junction bases left unmatched: 3. From germline, CDR1 is LNHDA and CDR2 SQIVND (reference sequence). This CDR3 contains 14 residues.

The chain links TRBV30 to TRBJ2-7; D remains ambiguous. V shed 0 bases and J shed 3 bases, with 6 bases lying between them. The CDR3 is made up of 12 amino acids. The germline gives CDR1 GTSNPN, CDR2 SVGIG (reference sequence). CDR3 protein: CAWSVNNYEQYF. The CDR3 nucleotides are TGTGCCTGGAGTGTAAACAACTACGAGCAGTACTTC.

V usage is TRBV6-5 and J usage is TRBJ1-4; D not certain. V was cut by 7 bases and J by 4 bases, with 10 bases left in between. The germline CDR1 and CDR2 sequences are MNHEY and SVGAGI. This CDR3 region has 13 residues. The CDR3 protein is CASNGSGNEKLFF. Written as DNA, the CDR3 is TGTGCCAGCAACGGGTCGGGTAATGAAAAACTGTTTTTT.

CDR3 coding DNA: TGTGCCAGCAGCCGGGACAGGGCGTCCGAGCAGTACTTC. Its translation: CASSRDRASEQYF. V is TRBV6-5 and J is TRBJ2-7; TRBD1 matches 9 bases. In germline, CDR1 is MNHEY, CDR2 SVGAGI. The CDR3 runs to 13 residues. The J segment lost 6 bases and the V segment lost 6 bases, leaving 6 bases of the junction unmatched.

The chain couples TRBV27 to TRBJ2-4; no clear D gene. V dropped 2 bases and J dropped 2 bases, with 7 bases sitting between them. Germline V lookup: CDR1 MNHEY, CDR2 SMNVEV (reference sequence). The CDR3 extends over 14 amino acids. The CDR3 region is CASSLASTKNIQYF. CDR3 DNA sequence: TGTGCCAGCAGTTTAGCCAGTACCAAAAACATTCAGTACTTC.

This sequence joins TRBV27 and TRBJ2-7, with 12 nucleotides matching TRBD2. CDR3 length: 16 residues. V was pared by 5 bases and J by 7 bases, with 12 bases of the junction left unmatched. Germline-derived CDR1 and CDR2 are MNHEY and SMNVEV (reference sequence). The CDR3 DNA reads as TGTGCCAGCAGTCCCTTCCTACTAGCGGGAGGTGTAGAGCAGTACTTC. This sequence encodes CASSPFLLAGGVEQYF.

This rearrangement joins TRBV9 to TRBJ2-5, with 7 bases lining up with TRBD1. Germline V lookup: CDR1 SGDLS, CDR2 YYNGEE. Trimming took 5 bases from V and 5 from J; bases not matched to a gene: 12. The CDR3 runs 15 residues. The CDR3, as DNA: TGTGCCAGCAGTGTCGGGGAAGGGGGCGGGGAGACCCAGTACTTC. This translates into CASSVGEGGGETQYF.

This sequence joins TRBV30 and TRBJ2-1; D uncertain. The CDR3 is made up of 12 amino acids. Trimming took off 2 bases at V and 4 bases at J, with 6 bases between the two ends. Germline V lookup: CDR1 GTSNPN, CDR2 SVGIG (reference sequence). The CDR3 DNA is TGTGCCTGGAGTTTCCAGTACAATGAGCAGTTCTTC. Amino acids: CAWSFQYNEQFF.

The chain has TRBV30 and TRBJ1-2; D might be TRBD1 (6 bases). This CDR3 region has 16 residues. V was pared by 1 base and J by 0 bases, with 15 bases between. The germline V gene has CDR1 GTSNPN and CDR2 SVGIG (reference sequence). The CDR3 protein is CAWSGPGGSPNYGYTF. The CDR3 DNA is TGTGCCTGGAGTGGACCTGGGGGCAGCCCTAACTATGGCTACACCTTC. The full variable domain, in which reference TRBV30 and TRBJ1-2 provide the parts outside the CDR3, is SQTIHQWPATLVQPVGSPLSLECTVEGTSNPNLYWYRQAAGRGLQLLFYSVGIGQISSEVPQNLSASRPQDRQFILSSKKLLLSDSGFYLCAWSGPGGSPNYGYTFGSGTRLTVV.